Listed below are T cell receptor beta chains from one sample, sequenced in a study of cytotoxic CD8 clonotypes in ibrutinib-treated CLL. Data came from immunoSEQ multiplex PCR; TCRdb stores just in-frame clones and leaves some out. This table has some 92,000 clones, roughly 80% appearing once. The source material was PBMCs, sampled after 24 months of ibrutinib treatment. These TCRs come from a human donor with chronic lymphocytic leukemia. The CDR3 runs from the conserved cysteine through the conserved F or W. Some rows mark clone size as missing; the rest say once, few, many or name a class of expanded clone.

TRBV7-8	TRBJ1-2	NA	CASSLAAGQGALGGYTF
TRBV19	TRBJ2-1	once	CASSIQRGAYNEQFF
TRBV28	TRBJ2-2	NA	CASSSNDGANTGELFF
TRBV30	TRBJ2-6	once	CAWSAQGGTSGANVLTF
TRBV11-2	TRBJ2-6	NA	CASSVQAGANVLTF
TRBV10-3	TRBJ1-6	NA	CAIRQQGWDNSPLHF
TRBV28	TRBJ1-4	NA	CASSLVTATNEKLFF
TRBV4-3	TRBJ1-6	NA	CASSPGQVYNSPLHF
TRBV19	TRBJ1-2	NA	CASSSTPGQGPNYGYTF
TRBV27	TRBJ1-2	NA	CASSLPRWVEGGYGYTF
TRBV28	TRBJ1-2	NA	CASSSPGRPANYGYTF
TRBV29-1	TRBJ2-5	NA	CSVGRLAEETQYF
TRBV7-8	TRBJ1-2	NA	CASSLASLSNYGYTF
TRBV30	TRBJ2-2	NA	CAWSVEPDTGELFF
TRBV30	TRBJ1-2	NA	CAWSPGQGAGGYTF
TRBV30	TRBJ2-4	NA	CAWSGGGLGKNIQYF
TRBV6-1	TRBJ1-6	NA	CASSEAVDNSPLHF
TRBV6-6	TRBJ2-5	NA	CASSYPGKETQYF
TRBV7-9	TRBJ1-2	NA	CASRDGILNYGYTF
TRBV2	TRBJ1-1	NA	CASGWVNTEAFF
TRBV2	TRBJ1-5	NA	CASKGGGQPQHF
TRBV18	TRBJ1-5	few	CASSPLDGSAQHF
TRBV5-6	TRBJ2-7	NA	CASNQGAPYEQYF
TRBV29-1	TRBJ2-5	once	CSVGTSGMGAGRPQYF
TRBV5-1	TRBJ1-6	NA	CASSSMTGGASPLHF
TRBV5-1	TRBJ2-3	NA	CASSSDRRRGTDTQYF
TRBV5-1	TRBJ1-1	NA	CASSLRDSRNTEAFF
TRBV9	TRBJ1-4	few	CASSEQGNSYEKLFF
TRBV7-9	TRBJ2-1	NA	CASSRGLAEGYNEQFF
TRBV11-2	TRBJ2-7	NA	CASSPSSYEQYF
TRBV7-3	TRBJ2-2	NA	CASSPAVTGELFF
TRBV28	TRBJ2-7	many	CASSLGRASYEQYF
TRBV7-9	TRBJ2-1	NA	CASSPGQANYNEQFF
TRBV5-5	TRBJ2-7	NA	CASSLQGAREQYF
TRBV7-2	TRBJ2-3	NA	CASSHRLAGNTQYF
TRBV29-1	TRBJ2-3	once	CSVDGDTDTQYF
TRBV19	TRBJ2-4	NA	CASSLVSGNIQYF
TRBV9	TRBJ2-3	few	CASSVGAGGPTDTQYF
TRBV5-8	TRBJ1-2	NA	CASSHSYGYTF
TRBV28	TRBJ2-3	few	CASSSGTGLTDTQYF
TRBV5-1	TRBJ2-3	NA	CASSNTDTQYF
TRBV19	TRBJ2-1	NA	CASSSPGLNYNEQFF
TRBV11-2	TRBJ2-6	few	CASSLSPNSGANVLTF
TRBV28	TRBJ2-3	NA	CASSRPGLAESTDTQYF
TRBV13	TRBJ2-7	NA	CASSPGQGAYEQYF
TRBV9	TRBJ1-1	NA	CASSGGLLNTEAFF
TRBV4-1	TRBJ2-1	NA	CASSRGSGNEQFF
TRBV10-3	TRBJ2-1	NA	CAISDLGRSNYNEQFF
TRBV9	TRBJ1-5	NA	CASSVGGLNNQPQHF
TRBV28	TRBJ2-7	NA	CAIQPGGGLSYEQYF
TRBV10-3	TRBJ1-1	NA	CAISEYRTEAFF
TRBV28	TRBJ1-2	NA	CASSLPSGDTRNYGYTF